Listed below are T cell receptor beta chains from one sample, sequenced in a study of shared clonotypes between healthy human individuals. Measured with immunoSEQ multiplex PCR; TCRdb has only the in-frame clones, and not every one. The repertoire holds a few million clones, over 85% seen once, with about 0.39% in the top ten. The material sequenced was naive CD4+ T cells from PBMCs. All receptors come from a man younger than 35 in good health. Some clones in this sample may be carry-over from other donors' samples. Each CDR3 is given with its conserved first and last residue. The order of the fields is CDR3 protein, V gene, J gene.

cdr3_aa: CASSYSRGQPQHF
v_call: TRBV6-5
j_call: TRBJ1-5

cdr3_aa: CASSSRPRDSGEQYF
v_call: TRBV7-6
j_call: TRBJ2-7

cdr3_aa: CASSVAWEGEETQYF
v_call: TRBV2
j_call: TRBJ2-5

cdr3_aa: CASSPSVGVTETQYF
v_call: TRBV7-3
j_call: TRBJ2-5

cdr3_aa: CASRQPAGGSLDTQYF
v_call: TRBV6-6
j_call: TRBJ2-3

cdr3_aa: CASSSGQGDTEAFF
v_call: TRBV7-9
j_call: TRBJ1-1

cdr3_aa: CASSQDFGRTSGASSYNEQFF
v_call: TRBV4-3
j_call: TRBJ2-1

cdr3_aa: CASSLGQGNTEAFF
v_call: TRBV18
j_call: TRBJ1-1

cdr3_aa: CASSRDRPSTDTQYF
v_call: TRBV6-1
j_call: TRBJ2-3

cdr3_aa: CASSSLLAANQETQYF
v_call: TRBV25-1
j_call: TRBJ2-5

cdr3_aa: CAISLAAVYEQYF
v_call: TRBV6-1
j_call: TRBJ2-7

cdr3_aa: CASTDSKVITADTQYF
v_call: TRBV2
j_call: TRBJ2-3

cdr3_aa: CASSSDRGETQYF
v_call: TRBV6-1
j_call: TRBJ2-5

cdr3_aa: CSVEVASGRRDEQFF
v_call: TRBV29-1
j_call: TRBJ2-1

cdr3_aa: CASSSQGFLPEDHEQYF
v_call: TRBV28
j_call: TRBJ2-7

cdr3_aa: CASSLGGESTDTQYF
v_call: TRBV5-1
j_call: TRBJ2-3

cdr3_aa: CASSVALAGYNEQFF
v_call: TRBV9
j_call: TRBJ2-1

cdr3_aa: CASMSEGDGYTF
v_call: TRBV2
j_call: TRBJ1-2

cdr3_aa: CAIRPDREDGYTF
v_call: TRBV10-3
j_call: TRBJ1-2

cdr3_aa: CASKGQGDQPQHF
v_call: TRBV19
j_call: TRBJ1-5

cdr3_aa: CATSRELSVAYEQYF
v_call: TRBV15
j_call: TRBJ2-7

cdr3_aa: CASLAEMNTEAFF
v_call: TRBV19
j_call: TRBJ1-1

cdr3_aa: CASSLDLGEQFF
v_call: TRBV11-2
j_call: TRBJ2-1

cdr3_aa: CASRHPGLAGGFEQYF
v_call: TRBV6-6
j_call: TRBJ2-7

cdr3_aa: CASSSGLLGGTGELFF
v_call: TRBV7-9
j_call: TRBJ2-2

cdr3_aa: CATSRVYNEQFF
v_call: TRBV15
j_call: TRBJ2-1

cdr3_aa: CASSLGPEGQETQYF
v_call: TRBV7-9
j_call: TRBJ2-5

cdr3_aa: CASSLVPTSFEQYF
v_call: TRBV11-2
j_call: TRBJ2-7

cdr3_aa: CASSTSVTGALGGANVLTF
v_call: TRBV4-2
j_call: TRBJ2-6

cdr3_aa: CASSPEQGAQETQYF
v_call: TRBV18
j_call: TRBJ2-5

cdr3_aa: CASKLAESYNEQFF
v_call: TRBV27
j_call: TRBJ2-1

cdr3_aa: CASSLETGLYEQYF
v_call: TRBV7-2
j_call: TRBJ2-7

cdr3_aa: CSVTAFTSGRAGEQYF
v_call: TRBV29-1
j_call: TRBJ2-5

cdr3_aa: CASSKTDRLDYGYTF
v_call: TRBV25-1
j_call: TRBJ1-2

cdr3_aa: CASSVGVIGEKLFF
v_call: TRBV6-1
j_call: TRBJ1-4

cdr3_aa: CASSIQTSGVGADTQYF
v_call: TRBV5-1
j_call: TRBJ2-3

cdr3_aa: CASSLFRDSELFF
v_call: TRBV27
j_call: TRBJ2-2

cdr3_aa: CASSATGTYNEQFF
v_call: TRBV7-2
j_call: TRBJ2-1

cdr3_aa: CASSPGQTLNYGYTF
v_call: TRBV18
j_call: TRBJ1-2

cdr3_aa: CASSLTRANTEAFF
v_call: TRBV7-2
j_call: TRBJ1-1